This T cell receptor (beta chain) was found in a study of PD-1 blockade in classical Hodgkin lymphoma. Study-wide context: Patients were dosed intravenously with nivolumab at 3 mg/kg every 2 weeks.

The CDR3 extends over 16 amino acids. V was pared by 5 bases and J by 2 bases, with 9 bases of the junction left unmatched. CDR1 is LNHDA and CDR2 is SQIVND in the germline V gene (reference sequence). General study findings and limits: By cycle point C4D1, TCR diversity had risen significantly in CD4+ cells (but not CD8+ cells). Reports described newly diagnosed patients as having lower baseline TCR diversity than healthy donors.

Worth noting for this clone: Its specificity is unknown.

Using immunoSEQ multiplex PCR, the repertoire was profiled, and TCRdb retains in-frame clones only, with some absent. The sample comprises some 4,600 clones, 75% to 85% of which are singletons, and 24% rests with the top ten. In every patient, relapse followed autologous stem cell transplantation, while exposure to brentuximab vedotin differed. Magnetic depletion of non-target cells from thawed PBMCs yielded purified CD8+ T cells. The source was CD8+ T cells from blood, collected at baseline. The sequence was collected from a human donor with classical Hodgkin lymphoma. This sequence joins TRBV19 and TRBJ2-5, with 9 bases matching TRBD1. The CDR3 is CASSADRGVGQETQYF. The CDR3 nucleotides are TGTGCCAGTAGTGCGGACAGGGGAGTTGGGCAAGAGACCCAGTACTTC.